This T cell receptor (beta chain) was captured by sequencing in a study of blood T cells in healthy people across ages. The study, taken as a whole, reports: Bulk PBMC profiling left naive and antigen-experienced comparisons inconclusive. It was not known whether donors were CMV positive (a possible confounder of expanded clonotype changes).

In its sample, this clonotype was seen a few times. Its antigen is as yet unknown. Through a sample-barcoded 5' primer and a J-beta primer mix, a second PCR was run for roughly 6 to 11 cycles. Via MiXCR, TCRdb re-called the 5' RACE reads, giving one row per CDR3 protein. The data show over 750,000 distinct CDR3 sequences, roughly 25% seen once. This CDR3 is built from 15 residues. The ends were cut back, 3 bases at V and 1 base at J, with 10 bases in the middle. The same sample was also studied in work on T cells of mothers and their children.

The receptor comes from a boy between 5 and 17 years old in good health. Input material: blood. The genes are TRBV12-3 or TRBV12-4 and TRBJ1-5; TRBD1 might be the D (5 bases). CDR3 sequence: CASSFSGNSNQPQHF. The CDR3, as DNA: TGTGCCAGCAGTTTTTCAGGGAACAGCAATCAGCCCCAGCATTTT.